This TCR beta chain was identified in a study of graft-versus-host responses after intestinal transplantation. Study-level background: Multivisceral, liver-intestinal, or isolated intestinal grafts were transplanted into recipients.

The table came from immunoSEQ multiplex PCR; TCRdb's copy has only in-frame clones and leaves some out. The sample holds 70,000 to 95,000 clones, around 93% seen once. Points on this clone: Its antigen remains unknown. The sample has other DNA sequences that encode this CDR3 too.

The study, taken as a whole, reports: Among recipient marrow samples, GvH clones were found; some appeared first in ileum or blood. Subjects displaying graft-donor T cell macrochimerism possessed elevated graft-versus-host to host-versus-graft clonal ratios inside allografts.

The junction had 5 bases not matched to a gene; V was cut back by 3 bases and J by 2 bases. CDR3 length: 16 residues. The germline CDR1 and CDR2 sequences are PRHDT and FYEKMQ (reference sequence). J is TRBJ2-2 and V is TRBV13, with TRBD1 identical over 8 bases. This clonotype was sampled from a human donor who was the organ donor for an intestinal transplant. Sequencing was performed on unstimulated CD8+ T cells sorted from spleen or lymph node cells, taken before transplant. CDR3 residues: CASSLFGTGNTGELFF. The DNA for the CDR3 is TGTGCCAGCAGCTTGTTCGGGACAGGTAACACCGGGGAGCTGTTTTTT. Together with reference TRBV13 and TRBJ2-2, the CDR3 gives the full variable domain: AAGVIQSPRHLIKEKRETATLKCYPIPRHDTVYWYQQGPGQDPQFLISFYEKMQSDKGSIPDRFSAQQFSDYHSELNMSSLELGDSALYFCASSLFGTGNTGELFFGEGSRLTVL.